This T cell receptor beta chain comes out of a study of shared T cell receptors in the human thymus. With 6 bases removed from V and 5 bases from J, the gap between germline ends came to 17 bases. Germline CDR1 reads MDHEN; CDR2 reads SYDVKM. The CDR3 loop spans 15 amino acids. Sequencing was performed with immunoSEQ multiplex PCR; in TCRdb, only in-frame clones are kept and a portion is missing. This table has approximately 580,000 clones, 75% to 85% appearing once. The sample was also linked to a second study, of human thymus T cells. As reported in that work: The source of the thymus tissue was resections taken during corrective heart surgery.

Sequenced sample: thymocytes. The clonotype comes from a boy in the first two years of life with a congenital heart defect. The V and J genes are TRBV28 and TRBJ1-5; D is perhaps TRBD1 (5 bases). CDR3 residues: CASRTHGHSYQPQHF. The CDR3 coding sequence is TGTGCCAGCAGGACCCACGGACATTCCTATCAGCCCCAGCATTTT.